Below, one TCR beta chain is given with its context. No antigen is known for it. This record belongs to a study of regulatory T cells in long-lasting Graves disease. Study at large: Persistent Graves' disease meant over 5 years of antithyroid drugs with positive TSH receptor antibodies.

The CDR3 runs to 11 residues. V lost 7 bases and J 8 bases, leaving 9 bases between the germline ends. Construction of TCR beta libraries relied on iRepertoire HTBI primers and on Arm-PCR targeting CDR3 regions. From the multiplex PCR reads, TCRdb called clonotypes with MiXCR, one entry per CDR3 protein. The data contain 300,000 to 500,000 distinct CDR3 sequences, less than 25% of them singletons. Study-level results: Whereas new patients shared 970 or so public clonotypes, persistent patients shared more, at about 2,500. Among samples with persistent disease, TRBV28, TRBJ1-2 and TRBJ2-5 were favored. Persistent Graves' disease cases displayed lower TCR diversity than newly diagnosed ones.

Noted time point: persistent/refractory GD, antithyroid drugs over 5 years with positive TRAb. The TCR library was made from RNA that had been extracted from PBMCs in TRIzol. The sequence came from a female donor with Graves disease. This chain connects TRBV12-3 or TRBV12-4 to TRBJ2-1; D not certain. The specimen was peripheral blood mononuclear cells (PBMCs), collected when the disease was refractory, from a patient treated with antithyroid drugs. This CDR3 reads CASTPGHEQFF. The CDR3 nucleotides read TGTGCCAGCACCCCGGGCCATGAGCAGTTCTTC.